Described below is a single TCR beta chain sequence and its context. Individuals drawn from 24 US areas were roughly 18 to 100 years old. The sample belongs to a study of blood T cell repertoires in COVID-19. Overall study context: The United States, Italy and Spain provided the acute and convalescent COVID-19 samples. The analysed material was cDNA or gDNA that came from T cells, B-cell-depleted T cells, or PBMCs.

Libraries were prepared by immunoSEQ multiplex PCR; TCRdb keeps only in-frame clonotypes and omits some of them. Seen here are hundreds of thousands of clones, roughly nine tenths observed once, and the top ten hold approximately 1.2%. Sequences were obtained from PBMCs or T cells enriched from blood (not recorded which). This TCR derives from a man aged 25 to 40 who had recovered from COVID-19.

As DNA, the CDR3 is TGTGCCAGCTCGCCGGGATATTATAGCAATCAGCCCCAGCATTTT. This translates into CASSPGYYSNQPQHF. J is TRBJ1-5 and V is TRBV18; D unclear. V shed 6 bases and J shed 0 bases, with 12 bases lying between them. Germline values: CDR1 KGHSH, CDR2 LQKENI. The CDR3 length is 15 residues. Looking up the rest from reference TRBV18 and TRBJ1-5 gives the full variable domain: NAGVMQNPRHLVRRRGQEARLRCSPMKGHSHVYWYRQLPEEGLKFMVYLQKENIIDESGMPKERFSAEFPKEGPSILRIQQVVRGDSAAYFCASSPGYYSNQPQHFGDGTRLSIL.